This T cell receptor (beta chain) was sequenced during a study of blood T cell repertoires in COVID-19. As for the study in general: The United States, Italy and Spain supplied acute and convalescent COVID-19 samples.

The CDR3 extends over 13 amino acids. Between the trimmed V and J ends, which lost 3 bases and 3 bases, there was a span of 9 bases. Looked up from germline, CDR1 is SEHNR and CDR2 is FQNEAQ (reference sequence). The data were produced by immunoSEQ multiplex PCR, yet TCRdb's version contains in-frame clones alone and is incomplete. The sample lists some 94,000 clones, around 83% seen once, with less than 2% in the top ten. This clone was detected a few times. The chain employs TRBV7-9 and TRBJ2-7; D is perhaps TRBD1 (6 bases). The sample comprised peripheral blood. The TCR was taken from a man between 65 and 79 years old with active or convalescent COVID-19. Here the CDR3 reads CASSFNRDYEQYF. CDR3 DNA: TGTGCCAGCAGCTTTAACAGGGACTACGAGCAGTACTTC.